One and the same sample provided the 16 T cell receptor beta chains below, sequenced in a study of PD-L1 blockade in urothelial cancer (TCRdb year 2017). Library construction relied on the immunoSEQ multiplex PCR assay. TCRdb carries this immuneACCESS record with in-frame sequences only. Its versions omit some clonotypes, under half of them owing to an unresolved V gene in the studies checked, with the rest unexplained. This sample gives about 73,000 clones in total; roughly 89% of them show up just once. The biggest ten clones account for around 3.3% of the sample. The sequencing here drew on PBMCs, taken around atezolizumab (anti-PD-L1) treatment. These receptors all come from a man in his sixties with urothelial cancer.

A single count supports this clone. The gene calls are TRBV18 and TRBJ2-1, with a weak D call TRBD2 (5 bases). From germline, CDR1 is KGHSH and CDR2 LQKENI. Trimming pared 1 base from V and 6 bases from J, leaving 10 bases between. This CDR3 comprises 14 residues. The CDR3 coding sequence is TGTGCCAGCTCACCACGTGGAGCGGTCAATGAGCAGTTCTTC. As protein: CASSPRGAVNEQFF.

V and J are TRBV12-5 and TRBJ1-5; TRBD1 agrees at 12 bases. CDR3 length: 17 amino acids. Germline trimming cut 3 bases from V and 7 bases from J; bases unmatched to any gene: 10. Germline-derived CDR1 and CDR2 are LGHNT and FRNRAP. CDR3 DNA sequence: TGTGCTAGTGGTTTAAGTCCCGGGACAGGGGGCAGGCAGCCCCAGCATTTT. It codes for CASGLSPGTGGRQPQHF.

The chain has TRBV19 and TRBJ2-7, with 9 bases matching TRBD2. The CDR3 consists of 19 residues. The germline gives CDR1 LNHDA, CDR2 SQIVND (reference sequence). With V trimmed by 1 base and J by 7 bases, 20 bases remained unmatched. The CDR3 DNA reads TGTGCCAGTAGTATAGCTTTGTCGCCTAGCGGGATTTTGCGAGTGGAGCAGTACTTC. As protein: CASSIALSPSGILRVEQYF.

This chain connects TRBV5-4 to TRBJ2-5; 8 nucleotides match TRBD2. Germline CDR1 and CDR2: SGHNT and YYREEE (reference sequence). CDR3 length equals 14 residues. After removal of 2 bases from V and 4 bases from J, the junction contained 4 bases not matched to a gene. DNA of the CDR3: TGTGCCAGCAGCTTAAACCGGGGGGGAGAGACCCAGTACTTC. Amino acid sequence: CASSLNRGGETQYF. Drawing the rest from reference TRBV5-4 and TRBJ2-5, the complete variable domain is ETGVTQSPTHLIKTRGQQVTLRCSSQSGHNTVSWYQQALGQGPQFIFQYYREEENGRGNFPPRFSGLQFPNYSSELNVNALELDDSALYLCASSLNRGGETQYFGPGTRLLVL.

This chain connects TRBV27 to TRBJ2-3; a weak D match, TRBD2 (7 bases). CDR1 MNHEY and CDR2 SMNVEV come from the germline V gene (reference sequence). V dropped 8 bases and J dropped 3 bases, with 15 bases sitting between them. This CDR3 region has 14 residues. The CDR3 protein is CASGKGGFTDTQYF. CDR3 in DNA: TGTGCCAGCGGTAAGGGGGGGTTTACAGATACGCAGTATTTT.

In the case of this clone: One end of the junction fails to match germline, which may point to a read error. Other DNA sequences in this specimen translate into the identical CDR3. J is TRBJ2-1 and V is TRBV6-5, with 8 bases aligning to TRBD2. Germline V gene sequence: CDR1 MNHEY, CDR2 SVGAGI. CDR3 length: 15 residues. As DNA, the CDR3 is TGTGCCACCCTACCCGGGGGGGCCATCTACAATGAGCAATTCTTC. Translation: CATLPGGAIYNEQFF.

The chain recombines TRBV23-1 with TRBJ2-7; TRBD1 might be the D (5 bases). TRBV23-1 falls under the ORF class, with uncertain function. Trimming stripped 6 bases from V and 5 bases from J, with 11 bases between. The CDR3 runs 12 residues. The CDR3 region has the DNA TGCGCCAGCAGCGTTATCAGGGACGAGCAGTACTTC. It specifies CASSVIRDEQYF.

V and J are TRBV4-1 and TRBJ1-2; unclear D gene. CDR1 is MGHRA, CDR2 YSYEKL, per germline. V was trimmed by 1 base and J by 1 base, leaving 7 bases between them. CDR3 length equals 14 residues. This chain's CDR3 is CASSQAAVNYGYTF. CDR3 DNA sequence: TGCGCCAGCAGCCAAGCGGCGGTTAACTATGGCTACACCTTC.

CDR3 sequence reads: CASSQGDSYEQYF. The CDR3 DNA reads as TGCGCCAGCAGCCAAGGGGACAGCTACGAGCAGTACTTC. V and J are TRBV4-1 and TRBJ2-7; 7 bases agree with TRBD1. Germline V gene sequence: CDR1 MGHRA, CDR2 YSYEKL. CDR3 length equals 13 residues. With 1 base clipped from V and 3 bases from J, the junction kept 0 bases outside the gene matches.

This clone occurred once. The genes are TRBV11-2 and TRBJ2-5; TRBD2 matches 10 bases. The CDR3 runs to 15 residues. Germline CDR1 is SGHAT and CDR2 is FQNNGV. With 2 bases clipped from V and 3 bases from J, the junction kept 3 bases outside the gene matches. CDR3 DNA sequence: TGTGCCAGCAGCTTATCTAGCGGGGGCAAAGAGACCCAGTACTTC. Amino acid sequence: CASSLSSGGKETQYF.

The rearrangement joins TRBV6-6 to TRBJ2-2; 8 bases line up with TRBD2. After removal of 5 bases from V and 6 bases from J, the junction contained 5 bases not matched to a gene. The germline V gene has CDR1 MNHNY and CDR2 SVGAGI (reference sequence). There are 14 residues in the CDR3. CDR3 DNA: TGTGCCAGCAGTCACGGGGGGGCAGCCGGGGAGCTGTTTTTT. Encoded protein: CASSHGGAAGELFF.

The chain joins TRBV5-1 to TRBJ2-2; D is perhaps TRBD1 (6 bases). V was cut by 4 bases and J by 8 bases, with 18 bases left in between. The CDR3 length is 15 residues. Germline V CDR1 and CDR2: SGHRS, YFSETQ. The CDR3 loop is CASSQGQYSSGELFF. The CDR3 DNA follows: TGCGCCAGCAGCCAAGGACAGTACTCCTCTGGGGAGCTGTTTTTT.

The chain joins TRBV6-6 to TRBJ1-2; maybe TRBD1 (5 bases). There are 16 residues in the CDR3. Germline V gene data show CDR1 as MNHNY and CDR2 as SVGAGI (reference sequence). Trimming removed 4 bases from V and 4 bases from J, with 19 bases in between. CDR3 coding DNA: TGTGCCAGCAGTTCCGGGGGGGAGGACCGGTCCTATGGCTACACCTTC. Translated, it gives CASSSGGEDRSYGYTF.

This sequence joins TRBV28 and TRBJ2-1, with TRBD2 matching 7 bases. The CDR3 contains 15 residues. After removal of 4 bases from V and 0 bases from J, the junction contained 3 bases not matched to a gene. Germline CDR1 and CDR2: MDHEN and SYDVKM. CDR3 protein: CASSYSGVSYNEQFF. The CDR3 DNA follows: TGTGCCAGCAGTTACAGCGGGGTCTCCTACAATGAGCAGTTCTTC.

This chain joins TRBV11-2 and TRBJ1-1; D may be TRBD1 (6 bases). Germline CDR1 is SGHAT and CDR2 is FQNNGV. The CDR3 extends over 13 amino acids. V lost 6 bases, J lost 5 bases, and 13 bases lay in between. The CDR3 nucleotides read TGTGCCAGCAGACAGGGAGGGGGAACTGAAGCTTTCTTT. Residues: CASRQGGGTEAFF.

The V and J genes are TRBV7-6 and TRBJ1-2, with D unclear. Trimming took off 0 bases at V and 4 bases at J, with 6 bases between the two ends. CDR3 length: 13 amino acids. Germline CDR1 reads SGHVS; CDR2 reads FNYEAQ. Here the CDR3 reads CASSLAEFYGYTF. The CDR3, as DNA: TGTGCCAGCAGCTTAGCGGAGTTCTATGGCTACACCTTC.